This passage covers 5 T cell receptor beta chains from one sample sequenced in a study of regulatory T cells in long-lasting Graves disease. This sample's time point: newly diagnosed GD, antithyroid drugs for less than 3 months. The authors made the TCR library using RNA they extracted from PBMCs. Assembly of TCR beta libraries relied on iRepertoire HTBI primers together with Arm-PCR of CDR3 regions. TCRdb analysed the multiplex PCR reads with MiXCR anew, one entry per CDR3 protein. In the table there are 390,000 or so distinct CDR3 sequences, about 12% of which are singletons. These data also formed part of another study, on T cells in Graves' hyperthyroidism and ophthalmopathy.

The sample was peripheral blood mononuclear cells (PBMCs), taken at new diagnosis, from a patient treated with antithyroid drugs. The origin of the receptors is a woman aged 18-29 years with Graves disease.

The table lists this clonotype with many counts. J is TRBJ2-7 and V is TRBV7-2; D possibly uses TRBD1 or TRBD2 (5 bases each). Trimming pared 6 bases from V and 7 bases from J, leaving 19 bases between. Germline V lookup: CDR1 SGHTA, CDR2 FQGNSA. This CDR3 region has 14 residues. CDR3 region: CASRPSGTSGEQYF. CDR3 nucleotide sequence: TGTGCCAGCAGACCATCCGGGACCTCGGGGGAGCAGTACTTC.

J is TRBJ1-2 and V is TRBV4-1, with 9 bases lining up with TRBD1. The CDR3 totals 15 residues. J lost 4 bases, V lost 4 bases, and 7 bases had no gene match. Germline-derived CDR1 and CDR2 are MGHRA and YSYEKL. CDR3 bases: TGCGCCAGCAGCCCAACAGGGGGCGGGTTCTATGGCTACACCTTC. This gives the protein CASSPTGGGFYGYTF.

This clonotype was counted ten times or more. This chain uses TRBV5-1 with TRBJ1-1; the match to TRBD1 covers 10 bases. CDR3 size: 13 residues. In germline, CDR1 is SGHRS, CDR2 YFSETQ. J lost 3 bases, V lost 8 bases, and 4 bases had no gene match. The CDR3 bases are TGCGCCAGTCTGGGACAGGGGCACACTGAAGCTTTCTTT. This translates into CASLGQGHTEAFF. The full variable domain, with the rest looked up from reference TRBV5-1 and TRBJ1-1, is KAGVTQTPRYLIKTRGQQVTLSCSPISGHRSVSWYQQTPGQGLQFLFEYFSETQRNKGNFPGRFSGRQFSNSRSEMNVSTLELGDSALYLCASLGQGHTEAFFGQGTRLTVV.

This clonotype was seen ten or more times. The chain combines TRBV6-9 with TRBJ1-1; D might be TRBD1 (6 bases). The CDR3 totals 15 residues. Germline loops: CDR1 MNHGY, CDR2 SVAAGI. Trimming took 1 base from V and 1 from J, leaving 10 bases between them. CDR3: CASSYFGGRNTEAFF. In nucleotides, the CDR3 is TGTGCCAGCAGTTATTTCGGGGGGCGGAACACTGAAGCTTTCTTT.

This clonotype was observed many times. The rearrangement joins TRBV7-2 to TRBJ2-7; tentatively, D is TRBD1 or TRBD2 (5 bases each). Germline lookup yields CDR1 SGHTA and CDR2 FQGNSA. This CDR3 comprises 15 residues. Trimming shortened V by 5 bases and J by 0 bases, and 14 bases separated the two germline ends. CDR3 DNA sequence: TGTGCCAGCAGCCAGTCCGGGGCTAGCTCCTACGAGCAGTACTTC. Translating it yields CASSQSGASSYEQYF.